The clone carrying this T cell receptor beta chain was counted many times. Its antigen is not identified. This entry comes from a study of naive and memory T cell subsets. The study, taken as a whole, reports: The RNA method is potentially sensitive to activation and differentiation changes. Tuberculin site TCR excess was interpreted as type IV hypersensitivity infiltration.

Four PCR rounds used nested alpha and beta constant region primers plus the SP2 primer. TCRdb reprocessed the UMI-ligation and nested PCR reads with MiXCR, giving one entry per CDR3 protein. The repertoire consists of tens of thousands of distinct CDR3 sequences, with approximately 5.7% occurring once and the leading ten covering over 5%. Trimming pared 6 bases from V and 0 bases from J, leaving 14 bases between. The CDR3 is made up of 15 amino acids. CDR1 is SQVTM and CDR2 is ANQGSEA in the germline V gene. Treatment reported: skin biopsy from PPD injection site in Mantoux-positive individual. TCR cDNA received a 3' ligated oligonucleotide that carried a UMI.

Source: skin, taken from a tuberculin skin test site. The V and J genes are TRBV29-1 and TRBJ1-4, with D perhaps matching TRBD1 (5 bases). The receptor was isolated from an adult in good health. CDR3 nucleotide sequence: TGCAGCGTCGGCGACAGCACCACAACTAATGAAAAACTGTTTTTT. Its translation: CSVGDSTTTNEKLFF. Together with reference TRBV29-1 and TRBJ1-4, the CDR3 gives the full variable domain: SAVISQKPSRDICQRGTSLTIQCQVDSQVTMMFWYRQQPGQSLTLIATANQGSEATYESGFVIDKFPISRPNLTFSTLTVSNMSPEDSSIYLCSVGDSTTTNEKLFFGSGTQLSVL.